The 22 T cell receptor beta chains below all came from one sample that was sequenced in a study of naive and memory T cell subsets. An equimolar mix of two oligonucleotides served as the beta constant-region primer for TRBC1 and TRBC2. TCRdb redid the calling of the UMI-ligation and nested PCR reads with MiXCR, one entry per CDR3 protein. The repertoire holds some 36,000 distinct CDR3 sequences, with roughly 14% as singletons. Sequencing was carried out using effector memory CD4+ T cells from blood. The subset denotes: effector memory, CD45RA- CD27-. Source of these receptors: a human donor in good health.

V usage is TRBV12-3 or TRBV12-4 and J usage is TRBJ2-5; TRBD1 might be the D (5 bases). The CDR3 spans 12 residues. The V end lost 6 bases, the J end lost 3 bases, and 8 bases lay between the germline ends. CDR3 sequence reads: CASRTEEETQYF. Here the CDR3 DNA reads TGTGCCAGCAGGACAGAGGAAGAGACCCAGTACTTC.

This clonotype appeared many times. The chain joins TRBV20-1 to TRBJ2-5; 14 positions match TRBD2. V shed 0 bases and J 5 bases; nucleotides not matched to a gene: 11. CDR3 length equals 18 residues. From germline, CDR1 is DFQATT and CDR2 SNEGSKA (reference sequence). This chain's CDR3 is CSARDITTSGRAGETQYF. The CDR3, as DNA: TGCAGTGCTAGAGATATCACGACTAGCGGGAGGGCCGGGGAGACCCAGTACTTC.

The chain recombines TRBV18 with TRBJ2-5; a weak D match, TRBD2 (6 bases). The germline gives CDR1 KGHSH, CDR2 LQKENI. The CDR3 has 13 residues. The V and J ends lost 3 bases and 5 bases respectively, with 10 bases between them. The CDR3 DNA reads as TGTGCCAGCTCACCGGGGGGTGCCGAGACCCAGTACTTC. As protein: CASSPGGAETQYF.

The rearrangement uses TRBV25-1 and TRBJ1-2; TRBD1 agrees at 10 bases. V lost 7 bases to trimming and J lost 8 bases; unmatched junction nucleotides: 1. The germline V gene encodes CDR1 MGHDK and CDR2 SYGVNS. The length of the CDR3 is 11 residues. CDR3 protein: CASTGQGGYTF. Here the CDR3 DNA reads TGTGCCAGCACGGGACAGGGGGGCTACACCTTC.

This clonotype was observed a few times. CDR3 sequence: CSASRTGIRNNEQFF. The CDR3 nucleotides are TGCAGTGCAAGTCGGACCGGGATACGCAACAATGAGCAGTTCTTC. The chain joins TRBV20-1 to TRBJ2-1, with D perhaps matching TRBD2 (5 bases). Between the trimmed V and J ends, which lost 6 bases and 5 bases, there was a span of 20 bases. This CDR3 is 15 amino acids long. Germline values: CDR1 DFQATT, CDR2 SNEGSKA (reference sequence).

This chain links TRBV11-2 with TRBJ2-7; D remains unclear. V was cut by 2 bases and J by 2 bases, with 13 bases left in between. CDR1 SGHAT and CDR2 FQNNGV come from the germline V gene. This CDR3 has 15 amino acids. The CDR3 region is CASSLSRPVTYEQYF. CDR3 DNA: TGTGCCAGCAGCTTAAGCCGTCCCGTCACCTACGAGCAGTACTTC.

This clonotype was observed a few times. This chain links TRBV5-6 with TRBJ2-5; D is unresolved. Trimming shortened V by 1 base and J by 3 bases, and 16 bases separated the two germline ends. CDR3 length: 16 amino acids. Germline loops: CDR1 SGHDT, CDR2 YYEEEE. The CDR3: CASSLRSTSREETQYF. In DNA form, the CDR3 reads TGTGCCAGCAGCTTGAGGAGTACCAGCCGCGAAGAGACCCAGTACTTC.

The V gene is TRBV11-2, the J gene TRBJ2-7; 12 positions agree with TRBD1. The CDR3 contains 16 residues. The junction had 10 bases not matched to a gene; V was cut back by 5 bases and J by 5 bases. CDR1 is SGHAT and CDR2 is FQNNGV in the germline V gene. Here the CDR3 DNA reads TGTGCCAGCAGCCTAACGCCGGGACAGGGGGCCCACGAGCAGTACTTC. Translating gives CASSLTPGQGAHEQYF.

This clonotype occurred many times. CDR3 protein: CASSPPTANTEAFF. Written as DNA, the CDR3 is TGTGCCAGCAGTCCTCCGACAGCGAACACTGAAGCTTTCTTT. The chain links TRBV27 to TRBJ1-1; tentative D call: TRBD1 (5 bases). Trimming took 5 bases from V and 1 from J, leaving 11 bases between them. The CDR3 is 14 amino acids. Germline loops: CDR1 MNHEY, CDR2 SMNVEV (reference sequence).

The CDR3 reads CASSLLGTRKTHEAFF. CDR3 coding DNA: TGTGCCAGCAGCTTACTCGGGACCCGGAAAACGCATGAAGCTTTCTTT. V is TRBV5-6 and J is TRBJ1-1; possible D gene TRBD1, 5 bases. Germline assignment: CDR1 SGHDT and CDR2 YYEEEE. The CDR3 length is 16 residues. V was clipped by 2 bases and J by 7 bases, with 21 bases between them.

This clonotype was detected ten times or more. V gene TRBV12-3 or TRBV12-4 combines with J gene TRBJ2-5; D not resolved. Between the trimmed V and J ends, which lost 3 bases and 7 bases, there was a span of 12 bases. The CDR3 extends over 13 amino acids. In DNA form, the CDR3 reads TGTGCCAGCAGTTTGGGGTTCAAGGGGACCCAGTACTTC. Its translation is CASSLGFKGTQYF.

The chain is built from TRBV2 and TRBJ2-2, with a tentative D call TRBD1 (6 bases). The germline V gene has CDR1 SNHLY and CDR2 FYNNEI. Trimming took off 5 bases at V and 6 bases at J, with 13 bases between the two ends. This CDR3 is built from 14 residues. Here the CDR3 DNA reads TGTGCCAGCAGTTTATTACAGGGTGCCGGGGAGCTGTTTTTT. Encoded protein: CASSLLQGAGELFF.

This clonotype showed up just a few times. This rearrangement joins TRBV4-1 to TRBJ1-1; D not resolved. In germline, CDR1 is MGHRA, CDR2 YSYEKL. The CDR3 contains 12 residues. V was clipped by 4 bases and J by 6 bases, with 9 bases between them. DNA of the CDR3: TGCGCCAGCAGCCGCCCCGCTCCTGAAGCTTTCTTT. Its translation is CASSRPAPEAFF.

This chain joins TRBV24-1 and TRBJ1-5; D gene unclear. Germline V gives CDR1 KGHDR, CDR2 SFDVKD. The CDR3 sequence is 14 residues long. The germline V and J ends were trimmed by 2 bases and 5 bases, with 9 bases remaining between them. The CDR3 bases are TGTGCCACCAGTGATTCCGGGGTCCATCAGCCCCAGCATTTT. Amino acids: CATSDSGVHQPQHF.

V is TRBV5-6 and J is TRBJ2-7, with TRBD2 as a possible D gene (6 bases). Trimming stripped 2 bases from V and 5 bases from J, with 20 bases between. Looked up from germline, CDR1 is SGHDT and CDR2 is YYEEEE. The CDR3 sequence is 16 residues long. CDR3 nucleotide sequence: TGTGCCAGCAGCTTCGAGGCGGGACGGGTTTTCAACGAGCAGTACTTC. Translated: CASSFEAGRVFNEQYF.

This chain uses TRBV14 with TRBJ2-1, with 10 positions matching TRBD2. Trimming took 4 bases from V and 9 from J; bases not matched to a gene: 12. CDR1 and CDR2 (germline): SGHDN, FVKESK. This CDR3 spans 16 amino acids. CDR3: CASSRTGLANWGEQFF. CDR3 in DNA: TGTGCCAGCAGCCGTACGGGACTAGCGAATTGGGGTGAGCAGTTCTTC.

This clonotype was seen ten or more times. The gene calls are TRBV7-9 and TRBJ2-6; 10 nucleotides match TRBD1. Germline values: CDR1 SEHNR, CDR2 FQNEAQ (reference sequence). CDR3 length: 17 amino acids. The V gene end was trimmed by 5 bases and the J gene end by 1 base; junction bases not matched to a gene: 5. The CDR3: CASSKGQGRSGANVLTF. The CDR3 DNA sequence: TGTGCCAGCAGCAAGGGACAGGGGAGGTCTGGGGCCAACGTCCTGACTTTC.

The chain combines TRBV24-1 with TRBJ2-1; D not resolved. The ends were cut back, 6 bases at V and 8 bases at J, with 7 bases in the middle. The CDR3 length is 11 residues. Germline CDR1 is KGHDR and CDR2 is SFDVKD. The DNA of the CDR3 is TGTGCCACCAGTTTAAGTTATGAGCAGTTCTTC. Its protein product is CATSLSYEQFF.

This clonotype was counted a few times. The genes are TRBV6-5 and TRBJ2-5; tentatively, D is TRBD1 (9 bases). Trimming left V 5 bases short and J 4 bases short, with 20 bases between. Germline CDR1 reads MNHEY; CDR2 reads SVGAGI. The CDR3 extends over 16 amino acids. The DNA of the CDR3 is TGTGCCAGCAGTACCACAGGGGGCGCGGGAGGAGAGACCCAGTACTTC. This translates into CASSTTGGAGGETQYF.

This clonotype has at least ten counts. This chain uses TRBV10-2 with TRBJ1-1; possibly TRBD1 for D (6 bases). The germline V gene encodes CDR1 WSHSY and CDR2 SAAADI. V was shortened by 7 bases and J by 1 base, with 16 bases between the two germline ends. This CDR3 is 15 amino acids long. The DNA for the CDR3 is TGCGCCAGCAAGGGGGGGGGCCGGGCGAACACTGAAGCTTTCTTT. This encodes CASKGGGRANTEAFF.

This clonotype has at least ten counts. The chain joins TRBV19 to TRBJ2-5, with 9 nucleotides matching TRBD1. V was clipped by 7 bases and J by 5 bases; unmatched bases: 8. The germline gives CDR1 LNHDA, CDR2 SQIVND (reference sequence). This CDR3 has 14 residues. The CDR3 loop is CASTETGGSETQYF. In nucleotides, the CDR3 is TGTGCCAGTACCGAGACAGGGGGTTCGGAGACCCAGTACTTC.

The chain uses TRBV9 and TRBJ2-3, with D unresolved. V gave up 1 base and J gave up 1 base, with 4 bases separating them. Germline values: CDR1 SGDLS, CDR2 YYNGEE. The CDR3 contains 13 residues. CDR3 in amino acids: CASSVCGTDTQYF. CDR3 nucleotide sequence: TGTGCCAGCAGCGTATGTGGCACAGATACGCAGTATTTT. Looking up the rest from reference TRBV9 and TRBJ2-3 gives the full variable domain: DSGVTQTPKHLITATGQRVTLRCSPRSGDLSVYWYQQSLDQGLQFLIQYYNGEERAKGNILERFSAQQFPDLHSELNLSSLELGDSALYFCASSVCGTDTQYFGPGTRLTVL.